This passage covers 20 T cell receptor beta chains from one sample sequenced in a study of shared clonotypes between healthy human individuals. Profiling relied on immunoSEQ multiplex PCR, and the TCRdb table lists in-frame clones only, not all of them. Counted here are about 710,000 clones, 55% to 80% occurring once; the ten biggest clones make up approximately 1.8%. Input material: memory CD4+ T cells sorted from blood. Subset of the sample: CD45RA-negative fraction. The receptor set was obtained from a woman under 40 in good health.

The chain links TRBV4-1 to TRBJ2-1; weak D call: TRBD1 (6 bases). The length of the CDR3 is 16 residues. The germline CDR1 and CDR2 sequences are MGHRA and YSYEKL. V was trimmed by 0 bases and J by 6 bases, leaving 15 bases between them. The CDR3 spells CASSQDRLGASNEQFF. The CDR3 nucleotides read TGCGCCAGCAGCCAAGATCGTTTGGGGGCTTCCAATGAGCAGTTCTTC.

V is TRBV2 and J is TRBJ1-5, with TRBD1 identical over 8 bases. The CDR3 runs to 15 residues. With 4 bases clipped from V and 5 bases from J, the junction kept 7 bases outside the gene matches. Germline loops: CDR1 SNHLY, CDR2 FYNNEI. CDR3 amino acids: CASSGGTGPHQPQHF. CDR3 in DNA: TGTGCCAGCAGTGGAGGGACAGGACCGCATCAGCCCCAGCATTTT.

The chain recombines TRBV7-8 with TRBJ2-2; 7 nucleotides agree with TRBD2. Germline V gene lookup returns CDR1 SGHVS and CDR2 FQNEAQ. The CDR3 covers 15 residues. V lost 3 bases, J lost 0 bases, and 1 base stayed unmatched. This chain's CDR3 is CASSLGLTNTGELFF. In DNA, the CDR3 is TGTGCCAGCAGCTTGGGACTAACGAACACCGGGGAGCTGTTTTTT.

The chain is built from TRBV2 and TRBJ1-4, with no clear D. The germline V gene encodes CDR1 SNHLY and CDR2 FYNNEI. The CDR3 is 15 amino acids. V gave up 4 bases and J gave up 0 bases, with 9 bases separating them. CDR3 amino acids: CASSAQFATNEKLFF. CDR3 DNA: TGTGCCAGCAGTGCCCAATTTGCAACTAATGAAAAACTGTTTTTT.

The DNA of the CDR3 is TGTGCCAGCAGCTCAAGGGACCGGAACACTGAAGCTTTCTTT. Translating it yields CASSSRDRNTEAFF. This chain connects TRBV11-1 to TRBJ1-1, with D tentatively TRBD1 (5 bases). V shed 4 bases and J shed 1 base, with 10 bases lying between them. There are 14 residues in the CDR3. The germline CDR1 and CDR2 sequences are SGHAT and FQDESV (reference sequence).

The rearrangement joins TRBV9 to TRBJ2-7, with D perhaps assigned TRBD1 or TRBD2 (6 bases each). V was cut by 3 bases and J by 6 bases, with 13 bases left in between. Germline V lookup: CDR1 SGDLS, CDR2 YYNGEE. The CDR3 length is 13 residues. The CDR3 nucleotides read TGTGCCAGCAGCGCCGCCGGAGGGGGCGAGCAGTACTTC. Amino acid sequence: CASSAAGGGEQYF.

This clone was counted once. This rearrangement joins TRBV30 to TRBJ2-7; D not certain. Germline-derived CDR1 and CDR2 are GTSNPN and SVGIG (reference sequence). V was trimmed by 4 bases and J by 2 bases, leaving 18 bases between them. This CDR3 contains 15 residues. CDR3 region: CAWIGPSGRAYEQYF. For the CDR3, the DNA is TGTGCCTGGATTGGTCCCTCCGGCCGGGCCTACGAGCAGTACTTC.

V and J are TRBV29-1 and TRBJ2-2; weak D call: TRBD1 (7 bases). The V end was cut by 7 bases, the J end by 1 base, with 13 bases between. The CDR3 length is 14 residues. Germline V gives CDR1 SQVTM, CDR2 ANQGSEA. The CDR3 region is CSAVQGGNTGELFF. DNA for the CDR3: TGCAGCGCGGTTCAGGGGGGGAACACCGGGGAGCTGTTTTTT.

The chain is built from TRBV10-2 and TRBJ1-2; unclear D gene. Per the germline V gene, CDR1 is WSHSY and CDR2 is SAAADI. CDR3 length equals 14 residues. Trimming stripped 4 bases from V and 13 bases from J, with 22 bases between. The CDR3 DNA sequence: TGCGCCAGCAGTGTTGGAACGCGGCTACCACAGAGCACCTTC. This translates into CASSVGTRLPQSTF.

The chain uses TRBV4-1 and TRBJ2-6; 8 bases match TRBD2. There are 19 residues in the CDR3. In germline, CDR1 is MGHRA, CDR2 YSYEKL. The V gene end was trimmed by 3 bases and the J gene end by 0 bases; junction bases not matched to a gene: 10. The CDR3 sequence is CASSQAMAGGYSGANVLTF. The CDR3 coding sequence is TGCGCCAGCAGCCAGGCTATGGCGGGGGGTTACTCTGGGGCCAACGTCCTGACTTTC.

This clone was observed a few times. The V call is TRBV7-8, the J call TRBJ2-7, with D perhaps TRBD1 or TRBD2 (8 bases each). V dropped 3 bases and J dropped 4 bases, with 16 bases sitting between them. The CDR3 is 15 residues long. Germline CDR1 SGHVS, CDR2 FQNEAQ. This CDR3 reads CASSFGQGLGYEQYF. The CDR3 region has the DNA TGTGCCAGCAGCTTCGGACAGGGACTAGGGTACGAGCAGTACTTC.

This clone was detected many times. The V gene is TRBV18, the J gene TRBJ2-7, with 7 bases matching TRBD1. The J segment lost 0 bases and the V segment lost 2 bases, leaving 4 bases of the junction unmatched. Germline V gives CDR1 KGHSH, CDR2 LQKENI. This CDR3 comprises 15 residues. Here the CDR3 reads CASSPLQGSSYEQYF. CDR3 coding DNA: TGTGCCAGCTCACCATTACAGGGGTCCTCCTACGAGCAGTACTTC.

The V and J genes are TRBV18 and TRBJ2-7; 8 bases are a match to TRBD2. The CDR3 covers 16 residues. The ends lost 2 bases at V and 4 bases at J; junction bases unmatched: 10. Germline-derived CDR1 and CDR2 are KGHSH and LQKENI. CDR3 region: CASSPSRAGGGYEQYF. The CDR3 nucleotides read TGTGCCAGCTCACCAAGTAGGGCGGGAGGTGGATACGAGCAGTACTTC.

The chain has TRBV28 and TRBJ2-5; no clear D. This CDR3 is 13 amino acids long. Trimming took 5 bases from V and 5 from J, leaving 12 bases between them. CDR1 and CDR2 (germline): MDHEN, SYDVKM. In nucleotides, the CDR3 is TGTGCCAGCAGTCCCTTGGATGGCGAGACCCAGTACTTC. Its protein is CASSPLDGETQYF.

J is TRBJ2-7 and V is TRBV7-2; D gene ambiguous. Deletions cut 4 bases from V and 5 bases from J, with 21 bases between. The CDR3 spans 16 residues. The V gene's germline CDR1 is SGHTA and CDR2 FQGNSA. The CDR3 here is CASSYGRTGWSHEQYF. DNA for the CDR3: TGTGCCAGCAGCTACGGACGCACCGGATGGTCCCACGAGCAGTACTTC.

This clone ranks as medium-sized. This chain connects TRBV28 to TRBJ1-2; D is possibly TRBD1 (6 bases). V was clipped by 3 bases and J by 3 bases, with 23 bases between them. Germline CDR1 reads MDHEN; CDR2 reads SYDVKM. This CDR3 is 18 amino acids long. This chain's CDR3 is CASSFSPFTGSDDYGYTF. The CDR3 DNA is TGTGCCAGCAGTTTTTCCCCGTTCACAGGGTCGGACGACTATGGCTACACCTTC.

The genes are TRBV2 and TRBJ2-7, with 7 bases matching TRBD1. Germline V CDR1 and CDR2: SNHLY, FYNNEI. The V segment lost 6 bases and the J segment 1 base; nucleotides outside the gene matches: 9. The CDR3 spans 15 residues. The CDR3 sequence is CASSFSGTASYEQYF. The CDR3 nucleotides read TGTGCCAGCAGCTTCTCCGGGACAGCATCCTACGAGCAGTACTTC.

The genes are TRBV7-9 and TRBJ2-1; D perhaps matches TRBD2 (6 bases). CDR1 is SEHNR and CDR2 is FQNEAQ in the germline V gene (reference sequence). Between the trimmed V and J ends, which lost 4 bases and 5 bases, there was a span of 12 bases. There are 14 residues in the CDR3. CDR3 coding DNA: TGTGCCAGCAGCTCGACCGGGAGAAACAATGAGCAGTTCTTC. This codes for CASSSTGRNNEQFF.

The chain uses TRBV5-1 and TRBJ2-5, with D uncertain. This CDR3 contains 15 residues. V lost 4 bases to trimming and J lost 4 bases, with 17 bases between them. CDR1 is SGHRS, CDR2 YFSETQ, per germline. The CDR3 region has the DNA TGCGCCAGCAGCATGGGAATCACTAACGGAGAGACCCAGTACTTC. Protein: CASSMGITNGETQYF. Filled out from reference TRBV5-1 and TRBJ2-5, the complete variable domain reads KAGVTQTPRYLIKTRGQQVTLSCSPISGHRSVSWYQQTPGQGLQFLFEYFSETQRNKGNFPGRFSGRQFSNSRSEMNVSTLELGDSALYLCASSMGITNGETQYFGPGTRLLVL.

The V and J genes are TRBV5-4 and TRBJ2-7, with D possibly being TRBD1 (7 bases). This CDR3 has 13 amino acids. In germline, CDR1 is SGHNT, CDR2 YYREEE (reference sequence). V gave up 5 bases and J gave up 3 bases, with 12 bases separating them. CDR3 loop: CASSNRGGYEQYF. CDR3 nucleotide sequence: TGTGCCAGCAGTAACAGGGGAGGCTACGAGCAGTACTTC.